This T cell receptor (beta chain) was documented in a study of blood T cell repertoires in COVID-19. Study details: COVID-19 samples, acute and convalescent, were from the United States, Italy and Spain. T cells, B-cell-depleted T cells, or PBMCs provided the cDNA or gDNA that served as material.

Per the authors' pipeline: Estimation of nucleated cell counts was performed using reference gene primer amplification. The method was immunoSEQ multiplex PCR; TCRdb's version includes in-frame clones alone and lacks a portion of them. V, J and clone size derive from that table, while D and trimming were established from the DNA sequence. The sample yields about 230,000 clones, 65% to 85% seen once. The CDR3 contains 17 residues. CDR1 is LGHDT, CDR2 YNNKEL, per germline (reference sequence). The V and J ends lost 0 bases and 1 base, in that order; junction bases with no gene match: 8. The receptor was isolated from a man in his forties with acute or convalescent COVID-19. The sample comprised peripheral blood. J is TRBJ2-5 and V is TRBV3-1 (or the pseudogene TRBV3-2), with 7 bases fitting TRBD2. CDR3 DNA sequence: TGTGCCAGCAGCCAAGAAGGGCTAGCGGACCTCCAAGAGACCCAGTACTTC. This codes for CASSQEGLADLQETQYF.